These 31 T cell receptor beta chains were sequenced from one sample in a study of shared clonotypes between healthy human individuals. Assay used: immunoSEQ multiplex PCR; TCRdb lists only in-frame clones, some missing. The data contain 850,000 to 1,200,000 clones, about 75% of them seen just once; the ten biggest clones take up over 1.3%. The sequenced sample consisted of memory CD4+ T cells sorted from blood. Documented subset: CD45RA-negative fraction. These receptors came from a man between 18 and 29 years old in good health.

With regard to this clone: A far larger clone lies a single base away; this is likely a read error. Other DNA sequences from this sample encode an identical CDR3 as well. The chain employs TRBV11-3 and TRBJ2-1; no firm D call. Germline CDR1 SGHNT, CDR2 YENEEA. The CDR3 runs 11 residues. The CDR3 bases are TGTGCCAGCAGCCTAGATAATGAGCAGTTCTTC. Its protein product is CASSLDNEQFF.

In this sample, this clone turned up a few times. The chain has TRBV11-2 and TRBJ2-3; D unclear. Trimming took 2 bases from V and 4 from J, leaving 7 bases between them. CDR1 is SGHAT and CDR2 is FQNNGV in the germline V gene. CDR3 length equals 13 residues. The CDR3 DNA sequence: TGTGCCAGCAGCTTATTCGTTCCAGATACGCAGTATTTT. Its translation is CASSLFVPDTQYF.

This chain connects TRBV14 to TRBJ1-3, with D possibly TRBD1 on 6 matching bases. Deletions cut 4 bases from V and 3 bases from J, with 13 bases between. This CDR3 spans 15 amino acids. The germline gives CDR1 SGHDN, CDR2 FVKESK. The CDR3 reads CASSPVTGFGNTIYF. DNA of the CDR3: TGTGCCAGCAGCCCGGTTACAGGGTTTGGAAACACCATATATTTT.

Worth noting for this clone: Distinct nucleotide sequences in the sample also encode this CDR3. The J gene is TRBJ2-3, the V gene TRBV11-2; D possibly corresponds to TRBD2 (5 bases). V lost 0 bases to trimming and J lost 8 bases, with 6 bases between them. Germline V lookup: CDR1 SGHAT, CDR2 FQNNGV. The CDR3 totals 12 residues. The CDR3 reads CASSLDRGTQYF. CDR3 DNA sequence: TGTGCCAGCAGCTTAGACCGGGGTACGCAGTATTTT.

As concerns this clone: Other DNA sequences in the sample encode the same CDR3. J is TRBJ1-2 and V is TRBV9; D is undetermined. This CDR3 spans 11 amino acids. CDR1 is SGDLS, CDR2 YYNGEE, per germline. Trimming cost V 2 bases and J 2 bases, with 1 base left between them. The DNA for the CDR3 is TGTGCCAGCAGCGTCAACTATGGCTACACCTTC. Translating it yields CASSVNYGYTF.

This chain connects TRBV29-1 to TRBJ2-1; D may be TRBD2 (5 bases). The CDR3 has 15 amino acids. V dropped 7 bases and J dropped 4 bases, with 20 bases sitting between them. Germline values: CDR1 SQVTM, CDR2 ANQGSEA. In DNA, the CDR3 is TGCAGCGCCTCGTCACCGGACTCGGGGTACAATGAGCAGTTCTTC. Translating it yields CSASSPDSGYNEQFF.

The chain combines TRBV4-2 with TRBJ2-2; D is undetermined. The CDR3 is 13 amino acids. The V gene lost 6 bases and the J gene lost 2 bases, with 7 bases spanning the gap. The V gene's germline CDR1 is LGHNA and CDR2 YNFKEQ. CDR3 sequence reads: CASSSVNTGELFF. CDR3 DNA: TGTGCCAGCAGTTCCGTAAACACCGGGGAGCTGTTTTTT.

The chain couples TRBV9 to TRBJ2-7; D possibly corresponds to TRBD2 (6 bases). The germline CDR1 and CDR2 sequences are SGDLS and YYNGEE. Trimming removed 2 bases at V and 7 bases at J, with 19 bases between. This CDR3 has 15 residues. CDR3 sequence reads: CASSVGGAAPFEQYF. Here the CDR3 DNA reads TGTGCCAGCAGCGTGGGGGGAGCGGCCCCCTTTGAGCAGTACTTC.

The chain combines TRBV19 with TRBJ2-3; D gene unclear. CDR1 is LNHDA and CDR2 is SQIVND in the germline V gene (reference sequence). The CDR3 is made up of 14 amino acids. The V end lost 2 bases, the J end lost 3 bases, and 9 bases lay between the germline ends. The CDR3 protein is CASSIPTETDTQYF. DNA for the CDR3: TGTGCCAGTAGTATACCGACGGAGACAGATACGCAGTATTTT.

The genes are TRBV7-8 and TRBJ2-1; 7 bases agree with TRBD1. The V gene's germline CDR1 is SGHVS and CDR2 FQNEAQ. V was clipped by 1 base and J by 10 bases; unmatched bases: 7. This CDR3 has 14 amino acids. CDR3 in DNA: TGTGCCAGCAGCTTAGTAAGGGGGCAGGTGGAGCAGTTCTTC. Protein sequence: CASSLVRGQVEQFF.

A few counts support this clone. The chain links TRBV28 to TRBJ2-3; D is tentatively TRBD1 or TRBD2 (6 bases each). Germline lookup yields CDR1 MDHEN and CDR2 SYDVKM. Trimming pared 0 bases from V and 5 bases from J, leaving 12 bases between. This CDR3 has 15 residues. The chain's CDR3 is CASSLWGRGGDTQYF. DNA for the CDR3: TGTGCCAGCAGTTTATGGGGCAGGGGAGGAGATACGCAGTATTTT.

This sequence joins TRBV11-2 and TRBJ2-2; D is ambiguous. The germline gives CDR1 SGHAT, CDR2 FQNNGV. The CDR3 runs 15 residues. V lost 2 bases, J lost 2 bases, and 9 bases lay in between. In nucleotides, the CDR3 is TGTGCCAGCAGCTTAAGCCTCAGTAACACCGGGGAGCTGTTTTTT. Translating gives CASSLSLSNTGELFF.

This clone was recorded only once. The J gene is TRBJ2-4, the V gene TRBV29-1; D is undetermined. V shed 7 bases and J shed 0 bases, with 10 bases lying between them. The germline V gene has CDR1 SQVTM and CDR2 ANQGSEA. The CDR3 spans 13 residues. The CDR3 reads CSAMPLAKNIQYF. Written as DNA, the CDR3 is TGCAGCGCCATGCCTTTAGCCAAAAACATTCAGTACTTC. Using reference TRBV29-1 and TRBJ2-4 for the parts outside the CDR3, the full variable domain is SAVISQKPSRDICQRGTSLTIQCQVDSQVTMMFWYRQQPGQSLTLIATANQGSEATYESGFVIDKFPISRPNLTFSTLTVSNMSPEDSSIYLCSAMPLAKNIQYFGAGTRLSVL.

For the CDR3, the DNA is TGTGCCAGTAGTAGTAGGGGGCTGAACACCGGGGAGCTGTTTTTT. Amino acids: CASSSRGLNTGELFF. The V and J genes are TRBV19 and TRBJ2-2, with 7 bases aligning to TRBD1. CDR1 and CDR2 (germline): LNHDA, SQIVND (reference sequence). With 4 bases clipped from V and 1 base from J, the junction kept 3 bases outside the gene matches. This CDR3 comprises 15 residues. Supplemented by reference TRBV19 and TRBJ2-2, the full variable domain reads DGGITQSPKYLFRKEGQNVTLSCEQNLNHDAMYWYRQDPGQGLRLIYYSQIVNDFQKGDIAEGYSVSREKKESFPLTVTSAQKNPTAFYLCASSSRGLNTGELFFGEGSRLTVL.

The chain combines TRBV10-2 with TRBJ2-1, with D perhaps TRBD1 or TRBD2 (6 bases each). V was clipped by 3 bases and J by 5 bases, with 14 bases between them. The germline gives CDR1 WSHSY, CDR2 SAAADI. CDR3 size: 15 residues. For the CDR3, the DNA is TGCGCCAGCAGTGAAGAGGGGGGCACACACAATGAGCAGTTCTTC. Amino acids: CASSEEGGTHNEQFF.

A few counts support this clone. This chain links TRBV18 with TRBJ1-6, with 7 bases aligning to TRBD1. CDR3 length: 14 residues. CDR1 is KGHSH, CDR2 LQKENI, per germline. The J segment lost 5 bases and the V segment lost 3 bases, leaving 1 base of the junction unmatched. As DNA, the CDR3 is TGTGCCAGCTCACCGGGACAGAATAATTCACCCCTCCACTTT. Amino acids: CASSPGQNNSPLHF.

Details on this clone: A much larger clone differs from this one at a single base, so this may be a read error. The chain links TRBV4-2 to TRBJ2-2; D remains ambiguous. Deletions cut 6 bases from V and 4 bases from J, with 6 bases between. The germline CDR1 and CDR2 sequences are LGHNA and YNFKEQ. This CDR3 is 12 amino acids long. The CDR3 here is CASRPATGELFF. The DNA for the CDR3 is TGTGCCAGCAGACCAGCCACCGGGGAGCTGTTTTTT.

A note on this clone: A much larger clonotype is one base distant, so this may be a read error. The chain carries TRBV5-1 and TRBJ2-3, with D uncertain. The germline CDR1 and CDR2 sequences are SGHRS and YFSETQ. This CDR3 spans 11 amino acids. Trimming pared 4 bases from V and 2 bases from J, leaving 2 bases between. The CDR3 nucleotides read TGCGCCAGCAGCGTCACAGATACGCAGTATTTT. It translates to CASSVTDTQYF.

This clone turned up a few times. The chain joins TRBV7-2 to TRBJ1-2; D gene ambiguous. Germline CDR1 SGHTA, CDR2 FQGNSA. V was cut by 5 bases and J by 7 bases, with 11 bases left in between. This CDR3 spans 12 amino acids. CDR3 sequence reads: CASSPPLGGYTF. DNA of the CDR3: TGTGCCAGCAGCCCCCCCCTGGGTGGCTACACCTTC.

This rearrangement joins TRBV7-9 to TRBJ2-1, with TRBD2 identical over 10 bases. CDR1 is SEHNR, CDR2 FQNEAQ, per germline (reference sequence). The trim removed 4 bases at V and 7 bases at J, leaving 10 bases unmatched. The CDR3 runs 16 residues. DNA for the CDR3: TGTGCCAGCAGCTCGCCCAGCGGGAGGGCCCAGAATGAGCAGTTCTTC. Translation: CASSSPSGRAQNEQFF.

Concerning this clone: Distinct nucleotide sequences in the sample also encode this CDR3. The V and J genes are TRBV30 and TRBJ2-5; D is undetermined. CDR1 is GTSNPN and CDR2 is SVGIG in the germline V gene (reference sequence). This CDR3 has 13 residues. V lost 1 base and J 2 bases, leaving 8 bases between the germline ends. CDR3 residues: CAWSGGGQETQYF. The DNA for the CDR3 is TGTGCCTGGAGTGGGGGTGGGCAAGAGACCCAGTACTTC.

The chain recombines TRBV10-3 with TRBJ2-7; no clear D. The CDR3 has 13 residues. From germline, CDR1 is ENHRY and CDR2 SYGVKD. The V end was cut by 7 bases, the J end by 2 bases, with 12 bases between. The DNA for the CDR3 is TGTGCCATCACCAACCCACTCACCTACGAGCAGTACTTC. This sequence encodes CAITNPLTYEQYF.

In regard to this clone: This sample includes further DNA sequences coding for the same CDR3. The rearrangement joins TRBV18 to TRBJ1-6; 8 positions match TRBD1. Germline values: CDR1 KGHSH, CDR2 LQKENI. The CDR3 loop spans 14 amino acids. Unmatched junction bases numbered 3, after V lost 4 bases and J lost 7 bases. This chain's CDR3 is CASSLQGGNSPLHF. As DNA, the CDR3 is TGTGCCAGCTCACTACAGGGGGGGAATTCACCCCTCCACTTT.

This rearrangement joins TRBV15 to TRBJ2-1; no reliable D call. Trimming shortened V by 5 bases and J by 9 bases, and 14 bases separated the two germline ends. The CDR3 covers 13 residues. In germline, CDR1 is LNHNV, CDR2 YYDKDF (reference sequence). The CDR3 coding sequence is TGTGCCACCAGCGGACGGTTGATAGTTGAGCAGTTCTTC. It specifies CATSGRLIVEQFF.

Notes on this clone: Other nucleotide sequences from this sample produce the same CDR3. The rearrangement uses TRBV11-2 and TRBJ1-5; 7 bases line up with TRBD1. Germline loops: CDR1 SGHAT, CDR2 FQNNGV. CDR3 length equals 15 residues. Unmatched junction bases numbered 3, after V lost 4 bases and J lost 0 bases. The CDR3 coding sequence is TGTGCCAGCAGCTCCACAGGGGATAGCAATCAGCCCCAGCATTTT. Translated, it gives CASSSTGDSNQPQHF.

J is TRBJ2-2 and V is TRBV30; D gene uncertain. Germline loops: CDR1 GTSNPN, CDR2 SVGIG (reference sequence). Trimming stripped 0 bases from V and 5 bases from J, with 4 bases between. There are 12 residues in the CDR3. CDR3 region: CAWSVKTGELFF. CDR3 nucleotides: TGTGCCTGGAGTGTTAAGACCGGGGAGCTGTTTTTT.

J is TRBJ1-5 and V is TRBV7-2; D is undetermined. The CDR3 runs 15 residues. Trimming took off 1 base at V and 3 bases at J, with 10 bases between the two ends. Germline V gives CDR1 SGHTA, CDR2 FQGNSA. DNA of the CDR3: TGTGCCAGCAGCTTAGGCGGGAGATTCAATCAGCCCCAGCATTTT. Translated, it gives CASSLGGRFNQPQHF.

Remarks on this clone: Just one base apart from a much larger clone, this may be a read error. CDR3 sequence reads: CASSPATGELFF. The CDR3 DNA reads TGTGCCAGCAGCCCTGCCACCGGGGAGCTGTTTTTT. The chain employs TRBV11-3 and TRBJ2-2; D uncertain. Trimming shortened V by 5 bases and J by 4 bases, and 5 bases separated the two germline ends. Per the germline V gene, CDR1 is SGHNT and CDR2 is YENEEA. The CDR3 consists of 12 residues. Based on the CDR3 plus reference TRBV11-3 and TRBJ2-2, the full variable domain is EAGVVQSPRYKIIEKKQPVAFWCNPISGHNTLYWYLQNLGQGPELLIRYENEEAVDDSQLPKDRFSAERLKGVDSTLKIQPAELGDSAVYLCASSPATGELFFGEGSRLTVL.

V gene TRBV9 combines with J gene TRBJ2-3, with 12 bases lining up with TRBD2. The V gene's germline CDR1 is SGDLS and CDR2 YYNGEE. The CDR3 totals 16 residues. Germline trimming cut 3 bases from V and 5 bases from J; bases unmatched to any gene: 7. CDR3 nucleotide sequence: TGTGCCAGCAGCGCCGAACTAGCGGGAGGAGGAGATACGCAGTATTTT. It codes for CASSAELAGGGDTQYF.

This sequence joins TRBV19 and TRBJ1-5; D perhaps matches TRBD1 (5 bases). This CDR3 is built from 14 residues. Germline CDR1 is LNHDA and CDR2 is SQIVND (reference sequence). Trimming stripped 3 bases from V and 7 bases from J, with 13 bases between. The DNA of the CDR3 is TGTGCCAGTAGTATGCTGGGGCGGGAACAGCCCCAGCATTTT. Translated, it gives CASSMLGREQPQHF. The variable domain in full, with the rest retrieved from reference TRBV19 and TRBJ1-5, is DGGITQSPKYLFRKEGQNVTLSCEQNLNHDAMYWYRQDPGQGLRLIYYSQIVNDFQKGDIAEGYSVSREKKESFPLTVTSAQKNPTAFYLCASSMLGREQPQHFGDGTRLSIL.

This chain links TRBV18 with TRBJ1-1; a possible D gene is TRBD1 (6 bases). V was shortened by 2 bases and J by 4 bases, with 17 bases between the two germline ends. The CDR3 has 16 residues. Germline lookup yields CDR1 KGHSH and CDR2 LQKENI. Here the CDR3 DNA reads TGTGCCAGCTCACCAGGGCAGGGGATCGAGGTCACTGAAGCTTTCTTT. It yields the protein CASSPGQGIEVTEAFF.